The 2 T cell receptor beta chains below come from one sample, sequenced in a study of OX40 agonist ivuxolimab in advanced cancers. The protocol was immunoSEQ multiplex PCR, while the TCRdb copy is restricted to in-frame clones and leaves out a portion. Among some 75,000 clones, roughly 88% were seen once, and the ten largest hold 0.72%. The sample here was CD4+ or CD8+ T cells sorted from blood, taken in a trial of the OX40 agonist ivuxolimab. The receptors were sampled from an adult with an advanced solid tumor such as melanoma, head and neck, liver or kidney cancer.

V and J are TRBV6-5 and TRBJ2-2, with 12 positions matching TRBD1. The V segment lost 6 bases and the J segment 7 bases; nucleotides outside the gene matches: 6. CDR3 size: 15 residues. Germline V gene sequence: CDR1 MNHEY, CDR2 SVGAGI. The CDR3 sequence is CASRGQGAWGGELFF. For the CDR3, the DNA is TGTGCCAGCAGGGGACAGGGGGCATGGGGCGGGGAGCTGTTTTTT.

The chain uses TRBV6-5 and TRBJ2-6; D not resolved. The CDR3 runs 15 residues. Germline V gene lookup returns CDR1 MNHEY and CDR2 SVGAGI. Trimming stripped 7 bases from V and 4 bases from J, with 14 bases between. The CDR3: CASTSSGPGANVLTF. The CDR3 DNA is TGTGCCAGCACTTCGAGTGGGCCCGGGGCCAACGTCCTGACTTTC.